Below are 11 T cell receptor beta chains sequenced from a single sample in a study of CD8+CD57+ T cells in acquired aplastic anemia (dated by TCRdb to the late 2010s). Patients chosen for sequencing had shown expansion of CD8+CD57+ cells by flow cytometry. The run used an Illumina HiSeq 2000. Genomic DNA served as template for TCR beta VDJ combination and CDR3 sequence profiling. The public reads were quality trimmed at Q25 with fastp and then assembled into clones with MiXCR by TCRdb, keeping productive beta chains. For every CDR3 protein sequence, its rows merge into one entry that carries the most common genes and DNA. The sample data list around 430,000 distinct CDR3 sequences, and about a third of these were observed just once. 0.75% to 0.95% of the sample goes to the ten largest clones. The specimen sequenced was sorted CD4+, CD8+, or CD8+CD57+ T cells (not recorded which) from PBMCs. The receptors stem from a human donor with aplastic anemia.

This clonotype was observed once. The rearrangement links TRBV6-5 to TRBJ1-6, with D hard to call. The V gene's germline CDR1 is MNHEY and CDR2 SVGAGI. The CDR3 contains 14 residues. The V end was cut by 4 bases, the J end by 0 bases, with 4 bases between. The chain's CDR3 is CASSWDSYNSPLHF. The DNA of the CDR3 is TGTGCCAGCAGTTGGGACTCCTATAATTCACCCCTCCACTTT.

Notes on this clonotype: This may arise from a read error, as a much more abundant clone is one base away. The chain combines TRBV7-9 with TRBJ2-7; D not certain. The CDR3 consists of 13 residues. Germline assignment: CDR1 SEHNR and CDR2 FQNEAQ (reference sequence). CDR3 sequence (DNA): TGTACCAGCAGCCTGGGTCGTACCTACGAGCAGTACTTC. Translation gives CTSSLGRTYEQYF.

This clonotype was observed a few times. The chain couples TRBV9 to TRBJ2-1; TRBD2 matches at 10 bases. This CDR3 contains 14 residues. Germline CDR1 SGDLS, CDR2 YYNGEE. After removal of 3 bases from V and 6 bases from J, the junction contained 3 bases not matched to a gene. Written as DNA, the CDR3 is TGTGCCAGCAGCGGTCTAGCGGGAGTCAATGAGCAGTTCTTC. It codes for CASSGLAGVNEQFF. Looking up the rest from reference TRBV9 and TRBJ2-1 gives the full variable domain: DSGVTQTPKHLITATGQRVTLRCSPRSGDLSVYWYQQSLDQGLQFLIQYYNGEERAKGNILERFSAQQFPDLHSELNLSSLELGDSALYFCASSGLAGVNEQFFGPGTRLTVL.

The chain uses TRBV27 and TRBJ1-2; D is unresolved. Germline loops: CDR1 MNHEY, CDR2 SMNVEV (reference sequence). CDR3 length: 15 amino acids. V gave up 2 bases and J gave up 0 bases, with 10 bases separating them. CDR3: CASSLGQPTNYGYTF. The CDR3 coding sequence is TGTGCCAGCAGTTTAGGGCAGCCAACTAACTATGGCTACACCTTC.

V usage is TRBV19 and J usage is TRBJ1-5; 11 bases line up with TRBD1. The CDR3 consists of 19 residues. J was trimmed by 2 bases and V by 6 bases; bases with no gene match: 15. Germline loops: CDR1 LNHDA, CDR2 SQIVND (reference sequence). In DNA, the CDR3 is TGTGCCAGTAGGCCAGACCGGGACAGGGGGGTTTACGGCAATCAGCCCCAGCATTTT. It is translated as CASRPDRDRGVYGNQPQHF.

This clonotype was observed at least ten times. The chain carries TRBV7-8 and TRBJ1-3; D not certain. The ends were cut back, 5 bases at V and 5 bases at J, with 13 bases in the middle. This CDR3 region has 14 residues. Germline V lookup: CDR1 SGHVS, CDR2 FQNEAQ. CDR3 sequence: CASSPLGSRNTIYF. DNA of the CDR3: TGTGCCAGCAGCCCCCTCGGATCACGAAACACCATATATTTT.

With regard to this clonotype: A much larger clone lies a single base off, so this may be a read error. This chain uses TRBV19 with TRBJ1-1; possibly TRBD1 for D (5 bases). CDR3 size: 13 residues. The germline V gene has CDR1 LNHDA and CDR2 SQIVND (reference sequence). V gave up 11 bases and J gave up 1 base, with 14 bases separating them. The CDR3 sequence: CAGTGGANTEAFF. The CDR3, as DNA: TGTGCCGGTACGGGTGGGGCGAACACTGAAGCTTTCTTT.

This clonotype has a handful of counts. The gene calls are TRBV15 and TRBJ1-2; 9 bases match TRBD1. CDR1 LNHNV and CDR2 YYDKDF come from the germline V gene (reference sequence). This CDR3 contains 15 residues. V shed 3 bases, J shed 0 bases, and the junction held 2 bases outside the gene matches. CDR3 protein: CATSSRQGANYGYTF. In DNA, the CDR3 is TGTGCCACCAGCAGCAGACAGGGGGCTAACTATGGCTACACCTTC.

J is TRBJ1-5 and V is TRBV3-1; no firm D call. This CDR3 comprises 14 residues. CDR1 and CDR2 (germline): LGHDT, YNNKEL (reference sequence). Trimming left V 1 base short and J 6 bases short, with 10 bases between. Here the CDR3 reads CASSQGSGLQPQHF. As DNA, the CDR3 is TGTGCCAGCAGCCAAGGTTCCGGACTTCAGCCCCAGCATTTT.

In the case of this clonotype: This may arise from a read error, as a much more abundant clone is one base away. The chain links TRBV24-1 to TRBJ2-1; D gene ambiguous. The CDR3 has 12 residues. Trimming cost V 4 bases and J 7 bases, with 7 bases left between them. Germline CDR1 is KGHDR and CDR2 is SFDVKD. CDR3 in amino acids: CATSDKVNEQFF. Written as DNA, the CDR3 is TGTGCCACCAGTGACAAGGTAAATGAGCAGTTCTTC.

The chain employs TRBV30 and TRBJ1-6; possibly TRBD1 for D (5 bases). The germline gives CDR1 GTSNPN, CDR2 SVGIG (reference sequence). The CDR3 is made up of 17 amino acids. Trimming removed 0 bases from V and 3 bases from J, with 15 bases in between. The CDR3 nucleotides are TGTGCCTGGAGTGTACGGGGCAGGCGAAGCTATAATTCACCCCTCCACTTT. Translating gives CAWSVRGRRSYNSPLHF.